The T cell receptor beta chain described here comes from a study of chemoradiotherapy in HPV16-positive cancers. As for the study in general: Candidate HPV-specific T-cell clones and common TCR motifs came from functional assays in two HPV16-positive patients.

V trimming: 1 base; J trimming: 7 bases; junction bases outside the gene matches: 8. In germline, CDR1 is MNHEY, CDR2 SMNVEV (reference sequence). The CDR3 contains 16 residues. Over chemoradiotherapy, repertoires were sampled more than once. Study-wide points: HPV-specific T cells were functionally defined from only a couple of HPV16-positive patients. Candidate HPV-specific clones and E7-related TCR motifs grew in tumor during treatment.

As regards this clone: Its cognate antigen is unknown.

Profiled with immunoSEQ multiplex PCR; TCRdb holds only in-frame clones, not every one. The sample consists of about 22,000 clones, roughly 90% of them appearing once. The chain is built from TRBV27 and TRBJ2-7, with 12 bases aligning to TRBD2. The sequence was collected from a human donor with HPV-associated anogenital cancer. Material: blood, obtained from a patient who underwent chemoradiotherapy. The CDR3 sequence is CASSLWASGGAREQYF. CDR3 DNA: TGTGCCAGCAGTTTATGGGCTAGCGGGGGGGCACGAGAGCAGTACTTC.